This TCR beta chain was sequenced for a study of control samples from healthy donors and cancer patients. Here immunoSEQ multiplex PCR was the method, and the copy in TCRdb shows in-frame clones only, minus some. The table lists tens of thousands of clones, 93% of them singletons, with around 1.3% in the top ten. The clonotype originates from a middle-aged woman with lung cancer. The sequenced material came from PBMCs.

The CDR3 coding sequence is TGTGCCAGCAGCTTAAGCGCGGGAATGGGCGCTGAAGCTTTCTTT. This translates into CASSLSAGMGAEAFF. This chain links TRBV7-9 with TRBJ1-1; D is unclear. CDR1 and CDR2 from the germline V gene are SEHNR and FQNEAQ (reference sequence). This CDR3 region has 15 residues. Trimming pared 2 bases from V and 6 bases from J, leaving 16 bases between.